Presented here are 14 T cell receptor beta chains from one specimen sequenced in a study of T cell changes during pregnancy in multiple sclerosis. The assay was immunoSEQ multiplex PCR, and TCRdb's table has in-frame clones only and misses some. The profile shows around 83,000 clones, 75% to 95% of them singletons. Sequencing was performed on CD4+ T cells from peripheral blood mononuclear cells, taken in the second trimester of pregnancy. The source is a female donor with multiple sclerosis, enrolled in a pregnancy study.

CDR3 in DNA: TGTGCCAGCAGTGATACTAGCGAATCCTACGAGCAGTACTTC. Residues: CASSDTSESYEQYF. The chain couples TRBV2 to TRBJ2-7, with TRBD2 matching over 7 bases. V shed 3 bases, J shed 1 base, and the junction held 3 bases outside the gene matches. The CDR3 is 14 amino acids. Germline CDR1 SNHLY, CDR2 FYNNEI.

The chain is built from TRBV2 and TRBJ2-7, with 9 positions matching TRBD1. V dropped 6 bases and J dropped 3; count of bases not matched to a gene: 3. The CDR3 loop spans 13 amino acids. CDR1 and CDR2 from the germline V gene are SNHLY and FYNNEI. CDR3 DNA: TGTGCCAGCAGGCCGGACAGGGGCTACGAGCAGTACTTC. Protein product: CASRPDRGYEQYF.

In this sample, this clone turned up many times. This chain connects TRBV5-1 to TRBJ2-1, with 8 bases fitting TRBD2. The CDR3 consists of 13 residues. The V segment lost 0 bases and the J segment 10 bases; nucleotides outside the gene matches: 3. Germline V CDR1 and CDR2: SGHRS, YFSETQ. This CDR3 is CASSLASGGEQFF. CDR3 DNA sequence: TGCGCCAGCAGCTTGGCCAGCGGGGGAGAGCAGTTCTTC.

The chain joins TRBV2 to TRBJ1-5; TRBD1 aligns across 9 bases. Germline-derived CDR1 and CDR2 are SNHLY and FYNNEI. The CDR3 is made up of 15 amino acids. V was clipped by 1 base and J by 4 bases; unmatched bases: 2. Written as DNA, the CDR3 is TGTGCCAGCAGTGAAGAGGGACAGGGAAATCAGCCCCAGCATTTT. It yields the protein CASSEEGQGNQPQHF.

The gene calls are TRBV5-1 and TRBJ2-3, with a possible D match to TRBD2 (6 bases). CDR3 length: 15 residues. V lost 5 bases to trimming and J lost 2 bases, with 15 bases between them. Per the germline V gene, CDR1 is SGHRS and CDR2 is YFSETQ. CDR3: CASSSIRGFTDTQYF. CDR3 DNA: TGCGCCAGCAGTTCCATTCGGGGGTTCACAGATACGCAGTATTTT.

The chain joins TRBV11-3 to TRBJ1-2; D perhaps matches TRBD1 (5 bases). The CDR3 sequence is 16 residues long. Trimming removed 4 bases from V and 2 bases from J, with 17 bases in between. In germline, CDR1 is SGHNT, CDR2 YENEEA. CDR3 residues: CASSWLSGTANYGYTF. The CDR3 DNA sequence: TGTGCCAGCAGCTGGCTCTCCGGGACTGCAAACTATGGCTACACCTTC.

This clone occurred once. The chain employs TRBV7-7 and TRBJ2-3; TRBD2 aligns across 8 bases. V lost 1 base to trimming and J lost 0 bases; unmatched junction nucleotides: 0. This CDR3 comprises 15 residues. Germline assignment: CDR1 SSHAT and CDR2 FNYEAQ (reference sequence). The chain's CDR3 is CASSLGLASTDTQYF. DNA for the CDR3: TGTGCCAGCAGCTTAGGACTAGCGAGCACAGATACGCAGTATTTT.

The J gene is TRBJ1-6, the V gene TRBV2, with 10 bases lining up with TRBD1. Germline CDR1 reads SNHLY; CDR2 reads FYNNEI. With 8 bases clipped from V and 6 bases from J, the junction kept 7 bases outside the gene matches. The CDR3 consists of 15 residues. CDR3 amino acids: CASRDRGHTNSPLHF. CDR3 in DNA: TGTGCCAGCCGGGACAGGGGCCATACTAATTCACCCCTCCACTTT.

The genes are TRBV5-1 and TRBJ2-2, with 11 bases matching TRBD2. This CDR3 region has 15 residues. The junction had 2 bases not matched to a gene; V was cut back by 4 bases and J by 3 bases. CDR1 and CDR2 from the germline V gene are SGHRS and YFSETQ. The CDR3 protein is CASSPGLADTGELFF. The CDR3, as DNA: TGCGCCAGCAGCCCGGGACTAGCGGACACCGGGGAGCTGTTTTTT.

The chain has TRBV5-1 and TRBJ2-7; TRBD1 agrees at 8 bases. V dropped 7 bases and J dropped 3; count of bases not matched to a gene: 9. Per germline, CDR1 SGHRS and CDR2 YFSETQ. The CDR3 runs 14 residues. CDR3 sequence (DNA): TGCGCCAGCCACCCAGGGGGCCCAGGCTACGAGCAGTACTTC. Translation: CASHPGGPGYEQYF.

CDR3: CASSPPLVQGGEQFF. As DNA, the CDR3 is TGTGCCAGCTCACCACCTCTCGTACAGGGGGGTGAGCAGTTCTTC. V and J are TRBV18 and TRBJ2-1, with 8 nucleotides matching TRBD1. The germline V gene has CDR1 KGHSH and CDR2 LQKENI. This CDR3 is built from 15 residues. J was trimmed by 9 bases and V by 0 bases; bases with no gene match: 7.

The chain combines TRBV2 with TRBJ2-7; tentatively, D is TRBD1 (6 bases). Trimming took off 6 bases at V and 0 bases at J, with 15 bases between the two ends. Looked up from germline, CDR1 is SNHLY and CDR2 is FYNNEI. The length of the CDR3 is 15 residues. The CDR3 region has the DNA TGTGCCAGCAGCGCCGGGACACACCTCTCCTACGAGCAGTACTTC. Translation: CASSAGTHLSYEQYF.

V is TRBV4-1 and J is TRBJ2-3; 10 bases fit TRBD2. This CDR3 region has 16 residues. V shed 3 bases, J shed 6 bases, and the junction held 9 bases outside the gene matches. From germline, CDR1 is MGHRA and CDR2 YSYEKL. The CDR3 DNA is TGCGCCAGCAGCCAGCTGACTAGCGGGTATCGTGATACGCAGTATTTT. It yields the protein CASSQLTSGYRDTQYF.

The rearrangement joins TRBV30 to TRBJ1-1; TRBD1 might be the D (6 bases). V was shortened by 3 bases and J by 4 bases, with 12 bases between the two germline ends. The CDR3 sequence is 13 residues long. Germline CDR1 reads GTSNPN; CDR2 reads SVGIG (reference sequence). CDR3 residues: CAWSLGGSTEAFF. CDR3 bases: TGTGCCTGGAGCCTAGGGGGTTCCACTGAAGCTTTCTTT.